The entry below gives a single T cell receptor beta chain sequence along with its context. This sample is drawn from a study of PD-1 blockade in classical Hodgkin lymphoma. Method: immunoSEQ multiplex PCR; TCRdb's copy keeps in-frame clones and lacks some. The table has tens of thousands of clones, around nine tenths seen once. Time point reported: cycle 4 day 1 (C4D1), after five to seven weeks of nivolumab. Every single patient, without exception, relapsed after autologous stem cell transplantation, and brentuximab vedotin exposure varied. The germline V and J ends were trimmed by 4 bases and 0 bases, with 6 bases remaining between them. The CDR3 runs to 13 residues. CDR1 and CDR2 from the germline V gene are SQVTM and ANQGSEA.

The receptor was derived from a human donor with classical Hodgkin lymphoma. The rearrangement links TRBV29-1 to TRBJ2-2; D remains unclear. Sequenced material: peripheral blood mononuclear cells (PBMCs), taken before the fourth cycle of nivolumab. Written as DNA, the CDR3 is TGCAGCGTTGCTACAACGAACACCGGGGAGCTGTTTTTT. It encodes CSVATTNTGELFF.